The clone carrying this T cell receptor (beta chain) has a handful of counts. CDR1 SGDLS and CDR2 YYNGEE come from the germline V gene. Trimming cost V 0 bases and J 0 bases; bases outside gene matches: 5. The CDR3 has 19 residues. This entry comes from a study of response to subunit inactivated influenza vaccine. TCRdb ran MiXCR on the RT-PCR reads and lists one entry per CDR3 protein. The sample has around 790,000 distinct CDR3 sequences, around 20% seen once. This receptor was obtained from a man aged 45-65 years who received an inactivated influenza vaccine. This rearrangement joins TRBV9 to TRBJ2-3; 15 positions agree with TRBD2. The material sequenced was PBMCs from blood, taken roughly 5 days after vaccination. CDR3 DNA sequence: TGTGCCAGCAGCGTAGGGGGACTAGCGGGAGGTTTAAGCACAGATACGCAGTATTTT. Encoded protein: CASSVGGLAGGLSTDTQYF.